This T cell receptor (beta chain) is from a study of blood T cells in healthy people across ages. Study-wide findings and caveats: Among long-lived donors, naive CD4+ cells were more numerous and diversity higher than in aged donors. Calculation of diversity from one million T cells yielded estimates considered to be underestimates.

In the case of this clonotype: The antigen is unknown.

Donors each provided ten milliliters of peripheral blood. Per sample, extraction of total RNA gave at least 6 micrograms in every case. Combining a sample-barcoded 5' primer with a J-beta primer mix, a second PCR ran for roughly 6 to 11 cycles. Using its own MiXCR run on the 5' RACE reads, TCRdb lists one record per CDR3 protein. This sample has under 1,100,000 distinct CDR3 sequences, with 20% to 25% found just once. The CDR3 loop spans 14 amino acids. Germline V CDR1 and CDR2: MNHEY, SVGEGT. The V segment lost 8 bases and the J segment 1 base; nucleotides outside the gene matches: 7. The same data also contributed to another study, on T cells of mothers and their children.

V and J are TRBV6-2 or TRBV6-3 and TRBJ1-1; TRBD1 aligns across 7 bases. The sample taken for sequencing was blood. The origin of this receptor is a girl aged 2 to 10 in good health. The CDR3 sequence is CASLGRGPNTEAFF. The CDR3 DNA reads TGTGCCAGCTTGGGTAGGGGGCCGAACACTGAAGCTTTCTTT.